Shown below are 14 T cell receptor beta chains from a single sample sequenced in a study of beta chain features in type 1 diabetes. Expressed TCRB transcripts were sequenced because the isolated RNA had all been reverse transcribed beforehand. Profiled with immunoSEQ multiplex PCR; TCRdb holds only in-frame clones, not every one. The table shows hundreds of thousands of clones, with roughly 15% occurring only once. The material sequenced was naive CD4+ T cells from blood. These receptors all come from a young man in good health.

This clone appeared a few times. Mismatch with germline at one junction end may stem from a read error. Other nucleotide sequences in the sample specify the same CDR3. The CDR3 DNA reads as TGTGCTAGCAGGGGACAGGGAACACATGGCTACACCTTC. Amino acids: CASRGQGTHGYTF. The rearrangement links TRBV9 to TRBJ1-2; 9 bases are a match to TRBD1. This CDR3 contains 13 residues. Germline V lookup: CDR1 SGDLS, CDR2 YYNGEE.

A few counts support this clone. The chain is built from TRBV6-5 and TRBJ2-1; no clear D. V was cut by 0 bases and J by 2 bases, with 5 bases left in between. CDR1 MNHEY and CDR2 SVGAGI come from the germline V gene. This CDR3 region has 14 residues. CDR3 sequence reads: CASSYSATYNEQFF. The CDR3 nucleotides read TGTGCCAGCAGTTACTCCGCAACCTACAATGAGCAGTTCTTC.

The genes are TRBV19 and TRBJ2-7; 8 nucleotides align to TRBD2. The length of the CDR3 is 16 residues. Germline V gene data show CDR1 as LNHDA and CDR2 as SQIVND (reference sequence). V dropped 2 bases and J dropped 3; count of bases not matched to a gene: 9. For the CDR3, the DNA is TGTGCCAGTAGTATACGGGGGGGCCCAGCGGACTACGAGCAGTACTTC. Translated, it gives CASSIRGGPADYEQYF.

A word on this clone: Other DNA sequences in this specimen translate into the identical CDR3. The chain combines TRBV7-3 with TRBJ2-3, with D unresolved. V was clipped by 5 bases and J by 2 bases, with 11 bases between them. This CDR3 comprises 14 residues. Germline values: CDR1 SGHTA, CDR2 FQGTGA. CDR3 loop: CASSPGLSTDTQYF. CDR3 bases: TGTGCCAGCAGCCCCGGGCTTTCCACAGATACGCAGTATTTT.

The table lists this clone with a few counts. Written as DNA, the CDR3 is TGCAGTGAGAAGGGAGACACTGAAGCTTTCTTT. This translates into CSEKGDTEAFF. This chain joins TRBV20-1 and TRBJ1-1; D is undetermined. Trimming took off 7 bases at V and 3 bases at J, with 9 bases between the two ends. CDR1 and CDR2 (germline): DFQATT, SNEGSKA (reference sequence). CDR3 size: 11 residues.

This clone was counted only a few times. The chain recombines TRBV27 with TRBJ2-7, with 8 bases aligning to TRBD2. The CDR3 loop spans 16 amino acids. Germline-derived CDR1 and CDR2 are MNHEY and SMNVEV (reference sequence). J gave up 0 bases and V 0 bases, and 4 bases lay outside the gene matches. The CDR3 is CASSLSPGGLSYEQYF. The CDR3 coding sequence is TGTGCCAGCAGTTTATCCCCGGGGGGGCTCTCCTACGAGCAGTACTTC.

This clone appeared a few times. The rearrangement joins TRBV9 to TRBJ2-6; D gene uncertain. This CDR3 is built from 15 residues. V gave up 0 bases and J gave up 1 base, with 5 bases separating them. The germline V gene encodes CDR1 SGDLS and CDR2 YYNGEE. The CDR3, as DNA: TGTGCCAGCAGCGTAGCAGCTTCTGGGGCCAACGTCCTGACTTTC. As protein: CASSVAASGANVLTF.

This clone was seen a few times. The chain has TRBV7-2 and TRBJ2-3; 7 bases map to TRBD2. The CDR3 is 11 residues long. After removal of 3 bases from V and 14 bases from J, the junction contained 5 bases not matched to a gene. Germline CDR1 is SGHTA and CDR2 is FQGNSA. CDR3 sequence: CASSLDRLAYF. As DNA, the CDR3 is TGTGCCAGCAGCTTGGACCGACTAGCGTATTTT.

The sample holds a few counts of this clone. The CDR3 coding sequence is TGTGCCAGCAGCGTAGAGGGACAGGGCACAGATACGCAGTATTTT. Translating gives CASSVEGQGTDTQYF. V gene TRBV9 combines with J gene TRBJ2-3; 8 bases are shared with TRBD1. J lost 1 base, V lost 0 bases, and 1 base had no gene match. Germline V gene data show CDR1 as SGDLS and CDR2 as YYNGEE. This CDR3 has 15 amino acids.

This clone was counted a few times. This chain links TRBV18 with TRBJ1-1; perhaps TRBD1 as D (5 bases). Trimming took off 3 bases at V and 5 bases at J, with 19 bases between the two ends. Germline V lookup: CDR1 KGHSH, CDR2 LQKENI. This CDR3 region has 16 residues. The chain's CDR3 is CASSPLGAGGLTEAFF. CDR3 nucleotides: TGTGCCAGCTCACCCCTGGGCGCGGGGGGGTTGACTGAAGCTTTCTTT. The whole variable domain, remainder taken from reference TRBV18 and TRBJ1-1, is NAGVMQNPRHLVRRRGQEARLRCSPMKGHSHVYWYRQLPEEGLKFMVYLQKENIIDESGMPKERFSAEFPKEGPSILRIQQVVRGDSAAYFCASSPLGAGGLTEAFFGQGTRLTVV.

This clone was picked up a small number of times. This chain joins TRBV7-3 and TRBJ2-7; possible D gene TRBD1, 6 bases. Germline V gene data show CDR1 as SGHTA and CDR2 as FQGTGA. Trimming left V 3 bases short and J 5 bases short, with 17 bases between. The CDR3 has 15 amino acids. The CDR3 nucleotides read TGTGCCAGCAGCTTGACTACAGGGCCGTGGGACGAGCAGTACTTC. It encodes CASSLTTGPWDEQYF.

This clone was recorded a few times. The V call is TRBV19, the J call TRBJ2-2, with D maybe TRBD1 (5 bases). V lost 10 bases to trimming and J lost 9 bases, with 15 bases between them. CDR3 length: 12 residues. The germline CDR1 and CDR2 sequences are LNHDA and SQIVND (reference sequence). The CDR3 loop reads CATQRQSWELFF. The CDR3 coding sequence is TGTGCCACCCAAAGACAGTCCTGGGAGCTGTTTTTT. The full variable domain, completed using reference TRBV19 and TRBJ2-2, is DGGITQSPKYLFRKEGQNVTLSCEQNLNHDAMYWYRQDPGQGLRLIYYSQIVNDFQKGDIAEGYSVSREKKESFPLTVTSAQKNPTAFYLCATQRQSWELFFGEGSRLTVL.

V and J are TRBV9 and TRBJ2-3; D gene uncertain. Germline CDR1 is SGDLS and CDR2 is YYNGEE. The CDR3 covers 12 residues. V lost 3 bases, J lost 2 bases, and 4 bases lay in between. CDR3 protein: CASSEHTDTQYF. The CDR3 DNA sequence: TGTGCCAGCAGCGAACACACAGATACGCAGTATTTT.

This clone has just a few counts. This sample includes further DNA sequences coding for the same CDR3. The CDR3 DNA sequence: TGTGCCAGCAGCTTAGCGGGGGGCAGCTCCTACGAGCAGTACTTC. Its translation: CASSLAGGSSYEQYF. The chain has TRBV7-2 and TRBJ2-7; D is tentatively TRBD1 or TRBD2 (6 bases each). This CDR3 spans 15 amino acids. Trimming shortened V by 0 bases and J by 0 bases, and 9 bases separated the two germline ends. Per the germline V gene, CDR1 is SGHTA and CDR2 is FQGNSA. Combining the CDR3 with reference TRBV7-2 and TRBJ2-7 gives the whole variable domain GAGVSQSPSNKVTEKGKDVELRCDPISGHTALYWYRQSLGQGLEFLIYFQGNSAPDKSGLPSDRFSAERTGGSVSTLTIQRTQQEDSAVYLCASSLAGGSSYEQYFGPGTRLTVT.